Sequencing of this TCR beta chain was carried out in a study of CD8 T cells in ankylosing spondylitis. General study results and limits: A TCR beta motif of roughly eight highly homologous variants seemed to mark ankylosing spondylitis blood. In reactive arthritis synovial fluid and blood, some motif variants had been reported before.

By quantitative 5'-RACE with molecular barcodes, the TCR beta libraries were made. Each CDR3 protein gets one entry after TCRdb re-called the 5' RACE reads with MiXCR. This table holds fewer than 250,000 distinct CDR3 sequences, around 19% found once. Comment on this clonotype: Its antigen is still unknown.

This TCR derives from a male donor with ankylosing spondylitis. Source material: blood, either unsorted or a sorted T cell fraction (not recorded which).

CDR3 bases: TGTGCCAGCAGTGAGGGTCTCTTCACCGGGGAGCTGTTTTTT. Its translation is CASSEGLFTGELFF. The chain employs TRBV6-1 and TRBJ2-2; D gene unclear. The germline V gene has CDR1 MNHNS and CDR2 SASEGT. The germline V and J ends were trimmed by 3 bases and 4 bases, with 9 bases remaining between them. The CDR3 covers 14 residues.